The rows below give T cell receptor beta chains drawn from one sample of a study of graft-versus-host responses after intestinal transplantation. Libraries were prepared by immunoSEQ multiplex PCR; TCRdb keeps only in-frame clonotypes and omits some of them. The profile shows 98,000 or so clones, roughly 86% of them singletons. The input for sequencing was PBMCs, taken 255 days after intestinal transplant. These receptors originate from a human patient who received an intestinal transplant, so some T cells may come from the graft donor. Both conserved end residues are part of each CDR3. D genes are given only for firm matches. Clone size is not always given. Where it is, it says once, few, many or a class for expanded clones.

abundance	v_gene	d_gene	j_gene	CDR3nt	CDR3aa
-	TRBV15	-	TRBJ2-1	TGTGCCACCGAGGACACGTACAATGAGCAGTTCTTC	CATEDTYNEQFF
-	TRBV15	TRBD2	TRBJ2-5	TGTGCCACCAGCGGGGTACTAGCGGGGGGCCTCCAAGAGACCCAGTACTTC	CATSGVLAGGLQETQYF
-	TRBV6-1	-	TRBJ1-1	TGTGCCAGCAATGACCCTTCCCTCCCCCCTGAAGCTTTCTTT	CASNDPSLPPEAFF
-	TRBV27	TRBD1	TRBJ2-7	TGTGCCAGCAGTTTATTGGGACAGCCCTACGAGCAGTACTTC	CASSLLGQPYEQYF
-	TRBV6-4	-	TRBJ2-1	TGTGCCAGCAGTGAAGATAGTTACAGTTCCTACAATGAGCAGTTCTTC	CASSEDSYSSYNEQFF
-	TRBV20-1	-	TRBJ2-7	TGCAGTGCCACCCCCTACGAGCAGTACTTC	CSATPYEQYF
-	TRBV19	-	TRBJ1-2	TGTGCCAGTAGTAGGGTGGTTCCTAACTATGGCTACACCTTC	CASSRVVPNYGYTF
-	TRBV27	-	TRBJ2-7	TGTGCCAGCAGAGGTCAGGGGATCTACGAGCAGTACTTC	CASRGQGIYEQYF
few	TRBV7-2	-	TRBJ1-3	TGTGCCAGCAGCTCGGGACGGACGAGCTCTGGAAACACCATATATTTT	CASSSGRTSSGNTIYF
once	TRBV6-4	TRBD2	TRBJ2-3	TGTGCCAGCAGCCACAAGCGGGGGGATACGCAGTATTTT	CASSHKRGDTQYF
-	TRBV5-1	-	TRBJ2-3	TGCGCCAGCAGCTTCCCCGGCGGGGGCACAGATACGCAGTATTTT	CASSFPGGGTDTQYF
-	TRBV4-1	-	TRBJ2-3	TGCGCCAGCAGCCAAGAAGGGCAGAGCACAGATACGCAGTATTTT	CASSQEGQSTDTQYF
-	TRBV6-5	TRBD1	TRBJ2-5	TGTGCCAGCAGGGGTATGGGGACAGGCCAAGAGACCCAGTACTTC	CASRGMGTGQETQYF
-	TRBV13	TRBD2	TRBJ2-1	TGTGCCAGCAGCTTGGGGACTAGGGAGTTCTTC	CASSLGTREFF
once	TRBV13	-	TRBJ1-1	TGTGCCAGCAGCTTTTCCCGGGACACTGAAGCTTTCTTT	CASSFSRDTEAFF
-	TRBV10-2	-	TRBJ1-5	TGCGCCAGCAACAATTGGGGGTATAGCAATCAGCCCCAGCATTTT	CASNNWGYSNQPQHF
-	TRBV7-9	-	TRBJ2-1	TGTGCCAGCAGCTTGGGTAGGGCCGGGACGGGGAATGAGCAGTTCTTC	CASSLGRAGTGNEQFF
-	TRBV5-1	-	TRBJ2-3	TGCGCCAGCAGCTGGGGTCCCCTAACAGACCTTCCACAGGATACGCAGTATTTT	CASSWGPLTDLPQDTQYF
-	TRBV7-8	-	TRBJ2-5	TGTGCCAGCAGCTTAGCATTCTTGGGGAACCAAGAGACCCAGTACTTC	CASSLAFLGNQETQYF
-	TRBV27	-	TRBJ1-4	TGTGCCAGCAGTCCGCGCGGAGGGGGTTTGGAACGTGAAAAACTGTTTTTT	CASSPRGGGLEREKLFF
-	TRBV10-3	TRBD1	TRBJ2-1	TGTGCCATCGGTGGGGACAGGGGTCACAATGAGCAGTTCTTC	CAIGGDRGHNEQFF
-	TRBV7-3	-	TRBJ2-6	TGTGCCAGCAGCTTACCTGACTCTGGGGCCAACGTCCTGACTTTC	CASSLPDSGANVLTF
once	TRBV28	-	TRBJ2-7	TGTGCCAGCAGTTTGTTGTACGAGCAGTACTTC	CASSLLYEQYF
-	TRBV4-1	-	TRBJ2-7	TGCGCCAGCAGCCAAGTAACAAGGGGGGAGCAGTACTTC	CASSQVTRGEQYF
-	TRBV9	-	TRBJ2-3	TGTGCCAGCAGCGTAAACGGGGAGGCCGTCGATACGCAGTATTTT	CASSVNGEAVDTQYF
-	TRBV2	TRBD2	TRBJ2-5	TGTGCCAGCAGTGAACTGGGGGGAGGGCAAGAGACCCAGTACTTC	CASSELGGGQETQYF
-	TRBV15	-	TRBJ1-5	TGTGCCACCAGCAGAGATCAGTTTATAAGTTACAATCAGCCCCAGCATTTT	CATSRDQFISYNQPQHF
-	TRBV5-1	TRBD1	TRBJ1-1	TGCGCCAGCAGCTTGACAGGGGCGGGCACTGAAGCTTTCTTT	CASSLTGAGTEAFF
-	TRBV6-5	TRBD2	TRBJ2-7	TGTGCCAGCAGTGCGACTAGCGGGAGGGCTGGCGAGCAGTACTTC	CASSATSGRAGEQYF
-	TRBV19	-	TRBJ1-5	TGTGCCAGTAGTATACGGACGGGCGGGAAGATAGGAAGTAGCAATCAGCCCCAGCATTTT	CASSIRTGGKIGSSNQPQHF
-	TRBV7-9	TRBD1	TRBJ2-6	TGTGCCAGCAGCTCGTCATCCGGGACAGGGGTCGACGGGGCCAACGTCCTGACTTTC	CASSSSSGTGVDGANVLTF
-	TRBV28	-	TRBJ2-7	TGTGCCAGCACTCCACCTCAGGGGGGCGAGCAGTACTTC	CASTPPQGGEQYF
-	TRBV6-1	-	TRBJ1-6	TGTGCCAGCAGTGGTGGAGGGGCGACACCCCTCCACTTT	CASSGGGATPLHF
-	TRBV28	-	TRBJ2-7	TGTGCCAGCAGTTACCTTGGGACCTCCGTCCACGAGCAGTACTTC	CASSYLGTSVHEQYF
few	TRBV6-1	TRBD2	TRBJ2-3	TGTGCCAGCAGTGCCCTACTAGCGGGGGGCACAGATACGCAGTATTTT	CASSALLAGGTDTQYF
-	TRBV10-1	-	TRBJ2-1	TGCGCCAGCAGTGAGGGATGGGGCAATGAGCAGTTCTTC	CASSEGWGNEQFF
once	TRBV6-6	TRBD1	TRBJ1-1	TGTGCCAGTGGACCATACCAGGGGGCAACTGAAGCTTTCTTT	CASGPYQGATEAFF
-	TRBV7-3	-	TRBJ1-5	TGTGCCAGCGCGGAGGTCAATCAGCCCCAGCATTTT	CASAEVNQPQHF
-	TRBV7-2	-	TRBJ2-3	TGTGCCAGCAGTTACGAGTGGACAGATACGCAGTATTTT	CASSYEWTDTQYF
-	TRBV27	TRBD2	TRBJ2-3	TGTGCCAGCAGTTTGCTAGCGGGAGGCCCGACTAGCACAGATACGCAGTATTTT	CASSLLAGGPTSTDTQYF
-	TRBV27	-	TRBJ2-7	TGTGCCAGCAGTTTTTCCGGGGCCTCCTACGAGCAGTACTTC	CASSFSGASYEQYF
-	TRBV7-9	TRBD1	TRBJ1-1	TGTGCCAGCAGCTTAGGTGGCAGGGGGGACACTGAAGCTTTCTTT	CASSLGGRGDTEAFF
-	TRBV13	-	TRBJ2-2	TGTGCCAGCAGCTTCGAAGGGACCGAGTTTGGCGGGGAGCTGTTTTTT	CASSFEGTEFGGELFF
-	TRBV28	-	TRBJ1-2	TGTGCCAGCAGCCAGTCGACTCCCGGGGGAGGCTACACCTTC	CASSQSTPGGGYTF